These 17 T cell receptor beta chains were all obtained from the same sample, sequenced in a study of cytomegalovirus exposure and HLA in healthy donors. PCR used 60 Vbeta primers and 13 Jbeta primers. This table comes from immunoSEQ multiplex PCR, and its TCRdb copy is limited to in-frame clones, with some not included. The data contain 140,000 to 150,000 clones, around 80% of them singletons. Sequenced: PBMCs. The source of these receptors is an older woman in good health and CMV-seropositive.

This clone came up a few times. The chain combines TRBV9 with TRBJ1-4, with TRBD1 as a possible D gene (6 bases). The germline V and J ends were trimmed by 4 bases and 5 bases, with 15 bases remaining between them. The CDR3 has 15 residues. Germline V gene data show CDR1 as SGDLS and CDR2 as YYNGEE. The CDR3 spells CASSPRTALNEKLFF. The CDR3 bases are TGTGCCAGCAGCCCTCGGACAGCCTTGAATGAAAAACTGTTTTTT.

The rearrangement joins TRBV6-1 to TRBJ2-7, with a weak D call TRBD2 (6 bases). Trimming took 8 bases from V and 5 from J, leaving 16 bases between them. CDR1 is MNHNS and CDR2 is SASEGT in the germline V gene. The CDR3 length is 13 residues. The CDR3 sequence is CASSGSSANEQYF. The CDR3 DNA sequence: TGTGCCAGCTCTGGGTCTAGCGCGAACGAGCAGTACTTC.

This clone appeared a single time. The chain couples TRBV5-5 to TRBJ2-6; no firm D call. The length of the CDR3 is 17 residues. V lost 4 bases and J 1 base, leaving 15 bases between the germline ends. The germline V gene has CDR1 SGHKS and CDR2 YYEKEE (reference sequence). CDR3 in DNA: TGTGCCAGCAGCAAACGCGTCCCAGGTTCTGGGGCCAACGTCCTGACTTTC. Translating it yields CASSKRVPGSGANVLTF.

This chain uses TRBV5-4 with TRBJ1-3, with D unclear. There are 14 residues in the CDR3. V was cut by 4 bases and J by 4 bases, with 12 bases left in between. Germline V gives CDR1 SGHNT, CDR2 YYREEE (reference sequence). This chain's CDR3 is CASSPALTGNTIYF. The CDR3, as DNA: TGTGCCAGCAGCCCAGCCCTGACAGGAAACACCATATATTTT. The variable domain in full, completed from reference TRBV5-4 and TRBJ1-3, reads ETGVTQSPTHLIKTRGQQVTLRCSSQSGHNTVSWYQQALGQGPQFIFQYYREEENGRGNFPPRFSGLQFPNYSSELNVNALELDDSALYLCASSPALTGNTIYFGEGSWLTVV.

The CDR3 DNA follows: TGTGCCAGCAGCTCCCCGCGTCGGGGGCAGTTCTTC. It is translated as CASSSPRRGQFF. The J gene is TRBJ2-1, the V gene TRBV7-2; a weak D match, TRBD2 (5 bases). Trimming removed 4 bases at V and 12 bases at J, with 13 bases between. The CDR3 is 12 residues long. Germline assignment: CDR1 SGHTA and CDR2 FQGNSA.

The chain couples TRBV7-2 to TRBJ2-3; TRBD2 matches 7 bases. Germline lookup yields CDR1 SGHTA and CDR2 FQGNSA. This CDR3 is 15 amino acids long. Trimming removed 0 bases from V and 6 bases from J; junction bases left unmatched: 6. DNA for the CDR3: TGTGCCAGCAGCTTAGCGGGAGGGGTGGTGGATACGCAGTATTTT. It is translated as CASSLAGGVVDTQYF.

This clone was counted a single time. The chain recombines TRBV7-9 with TRBJ2-4; D may be TRBD2 (6 bases). V lost 5 bases and J 9 bases, leaving 17 bases between the germline ends. Germline CDR1 reads SEHNR; CDR2 reads FQNEAQ (reference sequence). The CDR3 totals 14 residues. The CDR3 loop is CASSPGAGQGIQYF. For the CDR3, the DNA is TGTGCCAGCAGCCCGGGAGCGGGTCAAGGCATTCAGTACTTC.

The V gene is TRBV7-8, the J gene TRBJ2-7; D unclear. This CDR3 comprises 12 residues. Trimming shortened V by 5 bases and J by 1 base, and 6 bases separated the two germline ends. Germline values: CDR1 SGHVS, CDR2 FQNEAQ. DNA for the CDR3: TGTGCCAGCAGCCCCCATTCCTACGAGCAGTACTTC. It yields the protein CASSPHSYEQYF.

The chain has TRBV18 and TRBJ2-5; D is unresolved. CDR1 KGHSH and CDR2 LQKENI come from the germline V gene. V lost 0 bases to trimming and J lost 0 bases, with 8 bases between them. CDR3 length equals 15 residues. The CDR3: CASSPPKQNQETQYF. The CDR3 DNA reads TGTGCCAGCTCACCACCCAAACAGAACCAAGAGACCCAGTACTTC.

This clone has only a few counts. The chain links TRBV6-1 to TRBJ1-5; 10 positions agree with TRBD1. Germline CDR1 MNHNS, CDR2 SASEGT. This CDR3 is 15 amino acids long. Trimming removed 10 bases from V and 4 bases from J; junction bases left unmatched: 10. The CDR3 reads CATSPGQGRNQPQHF. In DNA form, the CDR3 reads TGTGCCACCTCACCGGGACAGGGGCGAAATCAGCCCCAGCATTTT.

The genes are TRBV28 and TRBJ2-1; 11 bases align to TRBD2. Germline loops: CDR1 MDHEN, CDR2 SYDVKM. The CDR3 is 21 amino acids. The V and J ends lost 6 bases and 0 bases, in that order; junction bases with no gene match: 19. CDR3 region: CASRGTSRLAGGSSSYNEQFF. CDR3 in DNA: TGTGCCAGCAGGGGTACTAGTAGGCTAGCGGGAGGCTCTAGCTCCTACAATGAGCAGTTCTTC.

This clone was recorded once. The chain uses TRBV9 and TRBJ2-3, with TRBD1 matching over 8 bases. The CDR3 extends over 17 amino acids. The V gene's germline CDR1 is SGDLS and CDR2 YYNGEE. V shed 4 bases and J 2 bases; nucleotides not matched to a gene: 12. This chain's CDR3 is CASSPQIQGEFTDTQYF. The CDR3 coding sequence is TGTGCCAGCAGCCCACAAATACAGGGGGAATTCACAGATACGCAGTATTTT.

The CDR3 DNA is TGTGCCAGCAGTCCTACAGGGGGTGGTGAGCAGTTCTTC. Translated: CASSPTGGGEQFF. This rearrangement joins TRBV28 to TRBJ2-1; TRBD1 agrees at 8 bases. The junction had 6 bases not matched to a gene; V was cut back by 5 bases and J by 9 bases. The CDR3 is made up of 13 amino acids. The V gene's germline CDR1 is MDHEN and CDR2 SYDVKM.

The V and J genes are TRBV10-3 and TRBJ2-1; the D gene is possibly TRBD2 (5 bases). Germline CDR1 and CDR2: ENHRY and SYGVKD. V lost 4 bases to trimming and J lost 6 bases, with 16 bases between them. This CDR3 has 15 amino acids. The CDR3 loop is CAISADWPGINEQFF. The DNA for the CDR3 is TGTGCCATCAGTGCCGACTGGCCGGGGATCAATGAGCAGTTCTTC.

This clone was picked up one time. The rearrangement uses TRBV5-1 and TRBJ2-7, with 10 bases lining up with TRBD2. CDR1 and CDR2 from the germline V gene are SGHRS and YFSETQ. The CDR3 totals 15 residues. The trim removed 3 bases at V and 5 bases at J, leaving 8 bases unmatched. The CDR3 here is CASSSGLATRNEQYF. CDR3 DNA sequence: TGCGCCAGCAGCTCGGGACTAGCGACGCGAAACGAGCAGTACTTC.

This chain links TRBV29-1 with TRBJ2-1; 8 bases agree with TRBD2. CDR1 and CDR2 (germline): SQVTM, ANQGSEA. The CDR3 length is 14 residues. V was pared by 7 bases and J by 8 bases, with 13 bases of the junction left unmatched. The chain's CDR3 is CSGQLAAFPDEQFF. The CDR3 DNA reads TGCAGCGGACAACTAGCGGCTTTTCCGGATGAGCAGTTCTTC.

This chain connects TRBV11-3 to TRBJ2-1, with D unresolved. V lost 5 bases, J lost 1 base, and 18 bases lay in between. The CDR3 totals 17 residues. From germline, CDR1 is SGHNT and CDR2 YENEEA. The CDR3 DNA follows: TGTGCCAGCAGCCCCCGTCGGGTGGGTGAGTCCTACAATGAGCAGTTCTTC. It encodes CASSPRRVGESYNEQFF.